These 27 T cell receptor beta chains share one sample of origin, sequenced in a study of OX40 agonist ivuxolimab in advanced cancers. The receptor library was made with the immunoSEQ multiplex PCR assay. TCRdb re-hosts the immuneACCESS table, in-frame sequences only. Its copies lack some clones; in the studies checked, an unresolved V gene accounts for under half of them, and the cause for the rest is not known. The sample profile shows roughly 80,000 clones; around 86% of them were found once. 1.9% of the sample lies in the top ten. Sequencing used CD4+ or CD8+ T cells sorted from blood, obtained in a trial of the OX40 agonist ivuxolimab. These receptor sequences come from an adult with an advanced solid tumor such as melanoma, head and neck, liver or kidney cancer.

The V and J genes are TRBV2 and TRBJ2-3; 8 nucleotides match TRBD2. CDR3 length: 14 amino acids. In germline, CDR1 is SNHLY, CDR2 FYNNEI. Trimming cost V 6 bases and J 2 bases; bases outside gene matches: 4. The DNA of the CDR3 is TGTGCCAGCAGGTCGGGGGGGGCCACAGATACGCAGTATTTT. Protein: CASRSGGATDTQYF.

In this sample, this clone turned up once. V usage is TRBV5-1 and J usage is TRBJ2-1, with 7 bases that match TRBD1. J lost 3 bases, V lost 3 bases, and 0 bases had no gene match. The CDR3 extends over 13 amino acids. Per germline, CDR1 SGHRS and CDR2 YFSETQ. The DNA of the CDR3 is TGCGCCAGCAGCTCAGGGGGCTACAATGAGCAGTTCTTC. Its translation is CASSSGGYNEQFF.

V and J are TRBV7-6 and TRBJ2-2; D might be TRBD1 (6 bases). The CDR3 is made up of 15 amino acids. In germline, CDR1 is SGHVS, CDR2 FNYEAQ. V was clipped by 2 bases and J by 7 bases, with 14 bases between them. The CDR3 bases are TGTGCCAGCAGCTTAAAATACAGGGCGGGCGGGGAGCTGTTTTTT. Its protein product is CASSLKYRAGGELFF.

The gene calls are TRBV13 and TRBJ1-2, with 8 bases lining up with TRBD1. J was trimmed by 3 bases and V by 5 bases; bases with no gene match: 5. Germline loops: CDR1 PRHDT, CDR2 FYEKMQ (reference sequence). This CDR3 spans 14 amino acids. The CDR3 bases are TGTGCCAGCAGCCCGCCGACAGGGGACTATGGCTACACCTTC. Translated: CASSPPTGDYGYTF.

The chain recombines TRBV29-1 with TRBJ2-3; a weak D match, TRBD1 (6 bases). CDR3 length equals 15 residues. Trimming pared 1 base from V and 0 bases from J, leaving 11 bases between. The germline gives CDR1 SQVTM, CDR2 ANQGSEA. CDR3 bases: TGCAGCGTTGAAGGCGCAGGGGAGAGCACAGATACGCAGTATTTT. Its translation is CSVEGAGESTDTQYF.

J is TRBJ1-5 and V is TRBV5-4; D is possibly TRBD1 (5 bases). Germline lookup yields CDR1 SGHNT and CDR2 YYREEE (reference sequence). The V end lost 1 base, the J end lost 3 bases, and 8 bases lay between the germline ends. This CDR3 is 14 amino acids long. CDR3 coding DNA: TGTGCCAGCAGCTTGCGGGGGAACAATCAGCCCCAGCATTTT. Protein: CASSLRGNNQPQHF. Together with reference TRBV5-4 and TRBJ1-5, the CDR3 gives the full variable domain: ETGVTQSPTHLIKTRGQQVTLRCSSQSGHNTVSWYQQALGQGPQFIFQYYREEENGRGNFPPRFSGLQFPNYSSELNVNALELDDSALYLCASSLRGNNQPQHFGDGTRLSIL.

The V call is TRBV4-3, the J call TRBJ2-1, with D maybe TRBD2 (7 bases). Trimming shortened V by 0 bases and J by 9 bases, and 12 bases separated the two germline ends. The V gene's germline CDR1 is LGHNA and CDR2 YSLEER. The CDR3 runs to 14 residues. DNA of the CDR3: TGCGCCAGCAGCCAAGACGGCGGGGGCAGTGAGCAGTTCTTC. Residues: CASSQDGGGSEQFF.

The chain uses TRBV6-6 and TRBJ1-5; TRBD1 matches at 8 bases. The CDR3 sequence is 14 residues long. CDR1 MNHNY and CDR2 SVGAGI come from the germline V gene (reference sequence). Trimming at V came to 5 bases and at J to 6 bases, leaving 6 bases not matched to a gene. CDR3 protein: CASSSRQGIQPQHF. In DNA form, the CDR3 reads TGTGCCAGCAGTAGTCGACAGGGGATTCAGCCCCAGCATTTT.

DNA of the CDR3: TGTGCCACCAGCAGAGATAGTGGGACAGGTAGGGGTCCCTACAATGAGCAGTTCTTC. Amino acids: CATSRDSGTGRGPYNEQFF. V is TRBV15 and J is TRBJ2-1; the match to TRBD1 covers 8 bases. The J segment lost 2 bases and the V segment lost 0 bases, leaving 12 bases of the junction unmatched. CDR1 is LNHNV, CDR2 YYDKDF, per germline (reference sequence). The CDR3 has 19 residues.

This chain connects TRBV19 to TRBJ2-3, with TRBD2 as a possible D gene (8 bases). The V and J ends lost 8 bases and 2 bases respectively, with 23 bases between them. Germline-derived CDR1 and CDR2 are LNHDA and SQIVND (reference sequence). This CDR3 contains 17 residues. The CDR3 reads CASRGTGLGGNTDTQYF. CDR3 coding DNA: TGTGCCAGTCGAGGCACGGGACTAGGGGGCAACACAGATACGCAGTATTTT.

This chain links TRBV5-1 with TRBJ2-1; D call uncertain. CDR1 SGHRS and CDR2 YFSETQ come from the germline V gene. V lost 0 bases and J lost 8, with 6 bases in between. The CDR3 has 12 amino acids. CDR3: CASSLVLDEQFF. The DNA for the CDR3 is TGCGCCAGCAGCTTGGTTCTGGATGAGCAGTTCTTC.

This rearrangement joins TRBV7-8 to TRBJ1-1, with no clear D. Germline V lookup: CDR1 SGHVS, CDR2 FQNEAQ. Trimming removed 6 bases from V and 2 bases from J, with 10 bases in between. The CDR3 consists of 13 residues. The CDR3 here is CASRLQRNTEAFF. CDR3 sequence (DNA): TGTGCCAGCAGGCTACAGAGAAACACTGAAGCTTTCTTT.

This chain connects TRBV5-3 to TRBJ2-7; 8 positions agree with TRBD1. TRBV5-3 is treated as an ORF (open reading frame) with a function not yet certain. V lost 5 bases and J lost 5; bases outside the gene matches: 6. The CDR3 is 13 amino acids. The CDR3 region has the DNA TGTGCCAGAAGTCGGACAGGGCCACACGAGCAGTACTTC. This translates into CARSRTGPHEQYF.

This sequence joins TRBV7-8 and TRBJ1-4, with a tentative D call TRBD1 (5 bases). The CDR3 is 16 amino acids. The germline V gene encodes CDR1 SGHVS and CDR2 FQNEAQ. V was trimmed by 1 base and J by 1 base, leaving 10 bases between them. The CDR3 loop reads CASSLVRGGTNEKLFF. CDR3 nucleotide sequence: TGTGCCAGCAGCTTAGTTAGGGGAGGAACTAATGAAAAACTGTTTTTT.

The genes are TRBV10-3 and TRBJ1-1, with D hard to call. The CDR3 totals 15 residues. The germline CDR1 and CDR2 sequences are ENHRY and SYGVKD. V gave up 0 bases and J gave up 2 bases, with 10 bases separating them. The CDR3 here is CAISESGRRNTEAFF. Here the CDR3 DNA reads TGTGCCATCAGTGAGTCAGGGAGAAGAAACACTGAAGCTTTCTTT.

On this clone itself: The sample carries other DNA sequences with the same CDR3. The chain uses TRBV5-1 and TRBJ1-3; D is undetermined. The length of the CDR3 is 15 residues. The germline V and J ends were trimmed by 0 bases and 2 bases, with 9 bases remaining between them. Germline CDR1 is SGHRS and CDR2 is YFSETQ. CDR3: CASSLAGLPGNTIYF. In DNA form, the CDR3 reads TGCGCCAGCAGCTTGGCAGGTCTACCTGGAAACACCATATATTTT.

In this sample, this clone turned up once. The chain joins TRBV14 to TRBJ1-5; perhaps TRBD1 as D (5 bases). The CDR3 consists of 13 residues. Deletions cut 4 bases from V and 5 bases from J, with 9 bases between. Germline values: CDR1 SGHDN, CDR2 FVKESK. This CDR3 reads CASSLGGDQPQHF. CDR3 nucleotide sequence: TGTGCCAGCAGCCTTGGGGGGGATCAGCCCCAGCATTTT.

This clone was observed a few times. The gene calls are TRBV4-3 and TRBJ2-5, with 13 bases matching TRBD2. Germline values: CDR1 LGHNA, CDR2 YSLEER. The CDR3 contains 16 residues. The V segment lost 3 bases and the J segment 5 bases; nucleotides outside the gene matches: 6. CDR3 region: CASSQGTSGELETQYF. CDR3 DNA: TGCGCCAGCAGCCAGGGGACTAGCGGGGAATTGGAGACCCAGTACTTC.

The chain uses TRBV18 and TRBJ1-3; TRBD1 agrees at 9 bases. The CDR3 loop spans 18 amino acids. CDR1 is KGHSH and CDR2 is LQKENI in the germline V gene. V lost 6 bases, J lost 0 bases, and 12 bases stayed unmatched. The chain's CDR3 is CASSRQGGVPISGNTIYF. CDR3 DNA: TGTGCCAGCTCCCGACAGGGGGGCGTCCCGATCTCTGGAAACACCATATATTTT. Full variable domain (remainder filled in from reference TRBV18 and TRBJ1-3): NAGVMQNPRHLVRRRGQEARLRCSPMKGHSHVYWYRQLPEEGLKFMVYLQKENIIDESGMPKERFSAEFPKEGPSILRIQQVVRGDSAAYFCASSRQGGVPISGNTIYFGEGSWLTVV.

The chain carries TRBV6-1 and TRBJ1-2, with TRBD1 matching over 7 bases. With V trimmed by 4 bases and J by 3 bases, 8 bases remained unmatched. Germline V gives CDR1 MNHNS, CDR2 SASEGT. The CDR3 contains 15 residues. The CDR3 sequence is CASSADRQGYYGYTF. The DNA for the CDR3 is TGTGCCAGCAGTGCGGACAGGCAAGGGTACTATGGCTACACCTTC.

The gene calls are TRBV19 and TRBJ1-4; the D is unclear. V lost 7 bases, J lost 5 bases, and 17 bases lay in between. The V gene's germline CDR1 is LNHDA and CDR2 SQIVND (reference sequence). The CDR3 totals 15 residues. CDR3 coding DNA: TGTGCCAGTACCAAGTTGGGCTCCGCCAATGAAAAACTGTTTTTT. This translates into CASTKLGSANEKLFF.

The rearrangement links TRBV5-1 to TRBJ2-7; possible D gene TRBD1, 6 bases. The length of the CDR3 is 13 residues. Per the germline V gene, CDR1 is SGHRS and CDR2 is YFSETQ. V lost 1 base, J lost 3 bases, and 8 bases lay in between. The CDR3 reads CASSLSGDYEQYF. CDR3 in DNA: TGCGCCAGCAGCTTGTCAGGGGACTACGAGCAGTACTTC.

This chain links TRBV11-3 with TRBJ2-3; no clear D gene. V lost 1 base to trimming and J lost 0 bases, with 8 bases between them. The CDR3 runs to 15 residues. CDR1 and CDR2 (germline): SGHNT, YENEEA. The CDR3 loop reads CASSLGLASTDTQYF. CDR3 coding DNA: TGTGCCAGCAGCTTAGGACTTGCTAGCACAGATACGCAGTATTTT.

The chain has TRBV29-1 and TRBJ2-7, with D tentatively TRBD2 (5 bases). Germline V gene sequence: CDR1 SQVTM, CDR2 ANQGSEA. The germline V and J ends were trimmed by 7 bases and 4 bases, with 11 bases remaining between them. The CDR3 is 11 residues long. CDR3 residues: CSGVARYEQYF. In DNA, the CDR3 is TGCAGCGGCGTAGCGAGATACGAGCAGTACTTC.

The V and J genes are TRBV6-5 and TRBJ2-1; possibly TRBD1 for D (5 bases). The CDR3 is made up of 13 amino acids. Per germline, CDR1 MNHEY and CDR2 SVGAGI. Trimming cost V 5 bases and J 7 bases, with 12 bases left between them. DNA for the CDR3: TGTGCCAGCAGTAGGGGCAGGGCGAATGAGCAGTTCTTC. Translated: CASSRGRANEQFF.

V usage is TRBV5-1 and J usage is TRBJ1-6, with no clear D. Trimming shortened V by 2 bases and J by 5 bases, and 8 bases separated the two germline ends. This CDR3 region has 14 residues. CDR1 and CDR2 from the germline V gene are SGHRS and YFSETQ. This CDR3 reads CASSFGDNNSPLHF. The CDR3, as DNA: TGCGCCAGCAGCTTTGGGGATAATAATTCACCCCTCCACTTT.

V usage is TRBV7-8 and J usage is TRBJ2-2; 7 bases match TRBD1. Germline CDR1 is SGHVS and CDR2 is FQNEAQ. Germline trimming cut 1 base from V and 1 base from J; bases unmatched to any gene: 3. The CDR3 spans 16 residues. DNA for the CDR3: TGTGCCAGCAGCTTAGTGGGGACAGTGAACACCGGGGAGCTGTTTTTT. This translates into CASSLVGTVNTGELFF.